These 10 T cell receptor beta chains were sequenced from one sample in a study of PD-1 blockade in classical Hodgkin lymphoma. TCRdb keeps only in-frame clones here, not all; method: immunoSEQ multiplex PCR. The table has more than 12,000 clones, around four fifths seen once. Brentuximab vedotin exposure varied among the patients, all of whom had relapsed after autologous stem cell transplantation. The sample in question was peripheral blood mononuclear cells (PBMCs), obtained before the second cycle of nivolumab. These receptor sequences come from a human donor with classical Hodgkin lymphoma.

A single count supports this clone. V gene TRBV27 combines with J gene TRBJ2-7; 7 bases are a match to TRBD1. V was pared by 5 bases and J by 1 base, with 5 bases of the junction left unmatched. Germline CDR1 is MNHEY and CDR2 is SMNVEV (reference sequence). CDR3 length: 14 residues. CDR3 in DNA: TGTGCCAGCAGTGACCTGGACAGGTCCTACGAGCAGTACTTC. Translation gives CASSDLDRSYEQYF.

DNA for the CDR3: TGTGCCAGCAGCTTAACAGGGGGCTCGAACACTGAAGCTTTCTTT. Translation: CASSLTGGSNTEAFF. The chain links TRBV7-3 to TRBJ1-1; 7 bases align to TRBD1. J lost 1 base, V lost 0 bases, and 2 bases had no gene match. Germline CDR1 is SGHTA and CDR2 is FQGTGA. The CDR3 sequence is 15 residues long. The variable domain in full, completed from reference TRBV7-3 and TRBJ1-1, reads GAGVSQTPSNKVTEKGKYVELRCDPISGHTALYWYRQSLGQGPEFLIYFQGTGAADDSGLPNDRFFAVRPEGSVSTLKIQRTERGDSAVYLCASSLTGGSNTEAFFGQGTRLTVV.

V usage is TRBV7-2 and J usage is TRBJ2-5; TRBD2 matches 13 bases. CDR3 length: 15 amino acids. V lost 3 bases and J lost 4; bases outside the gene matches: 2. The V gene's germline CDR1 is SGHTA and CDR2 FQGNSA. As DNA, the CDR3 is TGTGCCAGCAGCTTTCGGACTAGCGGGGGAGAGACCCAGTACTTC. Translation: CASSFRTSGGETQYF.

This sequence joins TRBV7-9 and TRBJ1-2, with D unclear. Trimming cost V 1 base and J 0 bases, with 3 bases left between them. Germline lookup yields CDR1 SEHNR and CDR2 FQNEAQ (reference sequence). The CDR3 sequence is 13 residues long. The CDR3 here is CASSLETNYGYTF. The CDR3 DNA follows: TGTGCCAGCAGCTTAGAAACTAACTATGGCTACACCTTC.

The chain employs TRBV7-2 and TRBJ2-7, with TRBD1 matching 7 bases. The CDR3 runs to 15 residues. With 1 base clipped from V and 3 bases from J, the junction kept 6 bases outside the gene matches. CDR1 is SGHTA and CDR2 is FQGNSA in the germline V gene. The CDR3 loop reads CASSLVDRAYYEQYF. The DNA of the CDR3 is TGTGCCAGCAGCTTAGTCGACAGGGCTTACTACGAGCAGTACTTC.

The chain is built from TRBV19 and TRBJ1-5, with D hard to call. The CDR3 contains 14 residues. Germline CDR1 and CDR2: LNHDA and SQIVND (reference sequence). V lost 8 bases, J lost 3 bases, and 14 bases lay in between. CDR3 loop: CASHSSLFNQPQHF. DNA for the CDR3: TGTGCCAGTCACTCCAGCCTCTTCAATCAGCCCCAGCATTTT.

The genes are TRBV7-9 and TRBJ2-3, with D perhaps TRBD1 (5 bases). The ends were cut back, 5 bases at V and 3 bases at J, with 18 bases in the middle. Germline V gene lookup returns CDR1 SEHNR and CDR2 FQNEAQ (reference sequence). The CDR3 extends over 16 amino acids. As DNA, the CDR3 is TGTGCCAGCAGCCCACGGTCAGGGTTGGGAACAGATACGCAGTATTTT. Its protein is CASSPRSGLGTDTQYF.

This chain links TRBV2 with TRBJ1-1, with 11 bases lining up with TRBD1. Germline values: CDR1 SNHLY, CDR2 FYNNEI. With V trimmed by 2 bases and J by 6 bases, 2 bases remained unmatched. This CDR3 is 14 amino acids long. The CDR3 DNA sequence: TGTGCCAGCAGTGAAAGGGACAGGGGGTCTGAAGCTTTCTTT. Translating it yields CASSERDRGSEAFF.

In this sample, this clone turned up a few times. Distinct nucleotide sequences in the sample also encode this CDR3. V and J are TRBV13 and TRBJ1-4; TRBD1 agrees at 7 bases. Trimming removed 5 bases from V and 8 bases from J; junction bases left unmatched: 11. Germline V gives CDR1 PRHDT, CDR2 FYEKMQ (reference sequence). The CDR3 contains 15 residues. The CDR3 sequence is CASSPRQGGGEKLFF. Written as DNA, the CDR3 is TGTGCCAGCAGCCCCCGACAGGGCGGCGGGGAAAAACTGTTTTTT.

This chain joins TRBV4-3 and TRBJ1-3; 7 bases align to TRBD1. The CDR3 contains 15 residues. V lost 4 bases and J lost 0; bases outside the gene matches: 3. From germline, CDR1 is LGHNA and CDR2 YSLEER. CDR3 protein: CASSRDRVSGNTIYF. In DNA form, the CDR3 reads TGCGCCAGCAGCCGGGACAGAGTCTCTGGAAACACCATATATTTT.